These 29 T cell receptor beta chains were all obtained from the same sample, sequenced in a study of T cell responses to AZD1222 COVID-19 vaccine. Some clones are missing from TCRdb's copy, which holds only in-frame ones; the method was immunoSEQ multiplex PCR. The top ten hold approximately 1.7% of the sample, which has roughly 200,000 clones, roughly 94% seen once. The source was peripheral blood, collected 28 days after the second dose of the MenACWY control vaccine. These receptors were obtained from an adult who received the MenACWY meningococcal vaccine as a control.

This clone occurred once. The chain carries TRBV15 and TRBJ2-1; 9 nucleotides line up with TRBD2. Germline V gives CDR1 LNHNV, CDR2 YYDKDF (reference sequence). J gave up 10 bases and V 0 bases, and 7 bases lay outside the gene matches. This CDR3 region has 15 residues. This chain's CDR3 is CATSREGLALGEQFF. The CDR3 DNA reads as TGTGCCACCAGCAGAGAAGGACTAGCGTTAGGGGAGCAGTTCTTC. Supplemented by reference TRBV15 and TRBJ2-1, the full variable domain reads DAMVIQNPRYQVTQFGKPVTLSCSQTLNHNVMYWYQQKSSQAPKLLFHYYDKDFNNEADTPDNFQSRRPNTSFCFLDIRSPGLGDTAMYLCATSREGLALGEQFFGPGTRLTVL.

This clone occurred a few times. The rearrangement joins TRBV7-9 to TRBJ2-7, with TRBD2 matching 7 bases. The CDR3 has 14 amino acids. V lost 4 bases, J lost 6 bases, and 9 bases stayed unmatched. The germline CDR1 and CDR2 sequences are SEHNR and FQNEAQ (reference sequence). CDR3 sequence reads: CASSSRLAPSEQYF. CDR3 DNA sequence: TGTGCCAGCAGCTCAAGACTAGCCCCCAGCGAGCAGTACTTC.

CDR3 bases: TGTGCCAGCAGCGTAGGTGGGACAGGGTTTGAAAAACTGTTTTTT. Residues: CASSVGGTGFEKLFF. The rearrangement uses TRBV9 and TRBJ1-4, with 9 nucleotides matching TRBD1. With V trimmed by 0 bases and J by 7 bases, 4 bases remained unmatched. Germline CDR1 reads SGDLS; CDR2 reads YYNGEE. The CDR3 is 15 residues long.

This chain links TRBV5-3 with TRBJ1-3; no clear D gene. Being an ORF, TRBV5-3 has a function that is uncertain. CDR3 length: 16 amino acids. V lost 1 base and J lost 0, with 11 bases in between. CDR3 region: CARSLTWTRSGNTIYF. The CDR3 DNA follows: TGTGCCAGAAGCTTGACCTGGACCCGCTCTGGAAACACCATATATTTT.

The chain uses TRBV12-3 or TRBV12-4 and TRBJ1-2; D not certain. The CDR3 covers 10 residues. V dropped 10 bases and J dropped 4 bases, with 7 bases sitting between them. CDR3 in DNA: TGTGCCATCTTTTCCTATGGCTACACCTTC. This translates into CAIFSYGYTF.

V and J are TRBV10-3 and TRBJ2-2; TRBD1 agrees at 9 bases. V trimming: 4 bases; J trimming: 6 bases; junction bases outside the gene matches: 3. This CDR3 has 14 residues. The germline V gene has CDR1 ENHRY and CDR2 SYGVKD. In nucleotides, the CDR3 is TGTGCCATCAGTGGACAGGGGGGCGCCGGGGAGCTGTTTTTT. Translated: CAISGQGGAGELFF.

V is TRBV19 and J is TRBJ1-5; D remains unclear. Trimming pared 2 bases from V and 2 bases from J, leaving 13 bases between. This CDR3 region has 16 residues. CDR1 is LNHDA, CDR2 SQIVND, per germline (reference sequence). The CDR3 protein is CASSISSGFGNQPQHF. The CDR3 bases are TGTGCCAGTAGTATATCGTCCGGGTTTGGCAATCAGCCCCAGCATTTT. The full variable domain, completed using reference TRBV19 and TRBJ1-5, is DGGITQSPKYLFRKEGQNVTLSCEQNLNHDAMYWYRQDPGQGLRLIYYSQIVNDFQKGDIAEGYSVSREKKESFPLTVTSAQKNPTAFYLCASSISSGFGNQPQHFGDGTRLSIL.

The chain combines TRBV5-1 with TRBJ1-4; 8 nucleotides line up with TRBD1. Germline CDR1 SGHRS, CDR2 YFSETQ. V trimming: 4 bases; J trimming: 7 bases; junction bases outside the gene matches: 9. This CDR3 is 15 amino acids long. DNA for the CDR3: TGCGCCAGCAGCGTTCAGGGGGCAGGGAGTGAAAAACTGTTTTTT. Its translation is CASSVQGAGSEKLFF.

The CDR3, as DNA: TGTGCCACCAGCAGAGATACAGGGGCTACGTCACCCCTCCACTTT. Its translation is CATSRDTGATSPLHF. This sequence joins TRBV15 and TRBJ1-6; 7 positions agree with TRBD1. This CDR3 spans 15 amino acids. The germline V gene has CDR1 LNHNV and CDR2 YYDKDF (reference sequence). With V trimmed by 0 bases and J by 10 bases, 6 bases remained unmatched.

V is TRBV27 and J is TRBJ1-6; D perhaps matches TRBD1 (5 bases). This CDR3 contains 15 residues. Germline CDR1 reads MNHEY; CDR2 reads SMNVEV (reference sequence). Trimming pared 6 bases from V and 8 bases from J, leaving 17 bases between. CDR3 in amino acids: CASSTRPRGDSPLHF. The CDR3 bases are TGTGCCAGCAGCACCCGGCCCCGGGGGGATTCACCCCTCCACTTT.

The chain carries TRBV5-1 and TRBJ2-7; 8 nucleotides match TRBD1. The V gene's germline CDR1 is SGHRS and CDR2 YFSETQ. V shed 4 bases, J shed 6 bases, and the junction held 6 bases outside the gene matches. CDR3 length: 13 residues. The CDR3 sequence: CASSRDRGSEQYF. The CDR3, as DNA: TGCGCCAGCAGCCGAGACAGGGGTAGCGAGCAGTACTTC.

The rearrangement joins TRBV19 to TRBJ1-4, with 8 bases aligning to TRBD1. The J segment lost 4 bases and the V segment lost 4 bases, leaving 5 bases of the junction unmatched. The CDR3 length is 15 residues. Germline CDR1 and CDR2: LNHDA and SQIVND (reference sequence). CDR3 nucleotide sequence: TGTGCCAGTAGTACAGGGGGCGTGGATAATGAAAAACTGTTTTTT. It encodes CASSTGGVDNEKLFF.

As regards this clone: A junction boundary mismatches the germline segment, possibly from a read error. The chain links TRBV7-2 to TRBJ1-1, with D unclear. Looked up from germline, CDR1 is SGHTA and CDR2 is FQGNSA. This CDR3 is 13 amino acids long. CDR3: CASSPSSPTVTHF. The CDR3 DNA is TGTGCCAGCAGCCCAAGTTCCCCGACGGTTACCCACTTT.

The chain links TRBV20-1 to TRBJ1-4, with D maybe TRBD1 (6 bases). The V gene's germline CDR1 is DFQATT and CDR2 SNEGSKA (reference sequence). The CDR3 spans 13 residues. Trimming removed 3 bases at V and 11 bases at J, with 16 bases between. For the CDR3, the DNA is TGCAGTGCTAGTGGGCAGGGGACGCGCAAACTGTTTTTT. It translates to CSASGQGTRKLFF.

V and J are TRBV10-3 and TRBJ2-7; weak D call: TRBD1 (5 bases). There are 14 residues in the CDR3. CDR1 and CDR2 from the germline V gene are ENHRY and SYGVKD. The V and J ends lost 8 bases and 0 bases respectively, with 14 bases between them. The CDR3 here is CAIPSDRNSYEQYF. CDR3 nucleotide sequence: TGTGCCATCCCATCCGACAGAAACTCCTACGAGCAGTACTTC.

The V gene is TRBV19, the J gene TRBJ1-6; maybe TRBD1 (6 bases). Trimming took off 3 bases at V and 7 bases at J, with 13 bases between the two ends. Germline CDR1 LNHDA, CDR2 SQIVND (reference sequence). This CDR3 comprises 15 residues. CDR3 region: CASSITARGNSPLHF. DNA of the CDR3: TGTGCCAGTAGTATTACCGCCAGGGGAAATTCACCCCTCCACTTT.

The chain recombines TRBV11-1 with TRBJ2-4; the match to TRBD1 covers 8 bases. CDR1 is SGHAT, CDR2 FQDESV, per germline (reference sequence). CDR3 length equals 15 residues. The trim removed 4 bases at V and 6 bases at J, leaving 8 bases unmatched. The CDR3 sequence: CASSSDGQGVNIQYF. The CDR3 DNA reads as TGTGCCAGCAGCTCCGACGGACAGGGTGTAAACATTCAGTACTTC.

The chain joins TRBV6-2 or TRBV6-3 to TRBJ2-7; TRBD1 aligns across 8 bases. The germline V gene has CDR1 MNHEY and CDR2 SVGEGT. The V gene end was trimmed by 3 bases and the J gene end by 4 bases; junction bases not matched to a gene: 5. The CDR3 loop spans 14 amino acids. The CDR3 DNA reads as TGTGCCAGCAGTTATCCAGGGGGCGTTTACGAGCAGTACTTC. Residues: CASSYPGGVYEQYF.

The rearrangement joins TRBV27 to TRBJ2-2; no reliable D call. V lost 8 bases, J lost 4 bases, and 14 bases lay in between. The CDR3 consists of 14 residues. Germline V gives CDR1 MNHEY, CDR2 SMNVEV (reference sequence). For the CDR3, the DNA is TGTGCCAGCCTAACCCGTCGCGGCACCGGGGAGCTGTTTTTT. Protein product: CASLTRRGTGELFF.

The gene calls are TRBV11-1 and TRBJ1-2; 8 bases align to TRBD1. CDR1 SGHAT and CDR2 FQDESV come from the germline V gene (reference sequence). This CDR3 region has 13 residues. V lost 5 bases to trimming and J lost 5 bases; unmatched junction nucleotides: 4. CDR3 in DNA: TGTGCCAGCAGCAGAGACAGGGGATATGGCTACACCTTC. It codes for CASSRDRGYGYTF.

This clone was detected only once. J is TRBJ2-7 and V is TRBV9; 9 bases are shared with TRBD1. This CDR3 contains 12 residues. Germline V gene sequence: CDR1 SGDLS, CDR2 YYNGEE. Trimming removed 3 bases from V and 12 bases from J; junction bases left unmatched: 7. DNA for the CDR3: TGTGCCAGCAGCGACACCGGGACAGGGATGTACTTC. This encodes CASSDTGTGMYF.

The J gene is TRBJ1-6, the V gene TRBV5-1, with D possibly being TRBD1 (6 bases). Germline CDR1 reads SGHRS; CDR2 reads YFSETQ. Between the trimmed V and J ends, which lost 4 bases and 8 bases, there was a span of 10 bases. This CDR3 is built from 13 residues. The CDR3 loop is CASSSPGDSPLHF. CDR3 coding DNA: TGCGCCAGCAGCAGTCCAGGGGATTCACCCCTCCACTTT.

This chain connects TRBV7-9 to TRBJ1-1; a weak D match, TRBD1 (5 bases). Germline CDR1 is SEHNR and CDR2 is FQNEAQ (reference sequence). The CDR3 has 13 residues. V was cut by 5 bases and J by 11 bases, with 18 bases left in between. Written as DNA, the CDR3 is TGTGCCAGCAGCGCCGCCAGGGACTATAGGGCTTTCTTT. Protein sequence: CASSAARDYRAFF.

The CDR3 protein is CASSPRTGGGGSYNEQFF. In DNA, the CDR3 is TGTGCCAGCTCACCACGGACAGGGGGTGGCGGCTCCTACAATGAGCAGTTCTTC. The chain uses TRBV18 and TRBJ2-1; 10 bases line up with TRBD1. The CDR3 is made up of 18 amino acids. The V gene end was trimmed by 1 base and the J gene end by 0 bases; junction bases not matched to a gene: 6. Germline V gene data show CDR1 as KGHSH and CDR2 as LQKENI.

This clone was counted once. The V call is TRBV7-6, the J call TRBJ2-3; 9 positions match TRBD2. V gave up 1 base and J gave up 6 bases; unmatched junction bases: 5. The CDR3 extends over 15 amino acids. Germline-derived CDR1 and CDR2 are SGHVS and FNYEAQ. CDR3 residues: CASSLEGLAGDTQYF. CDR3 nucleotide sequence: TGTGCCAGCAGCTTAGAAGGTCTAGCGGGGGATACGCAGTATTTT. Filled out from reference TRBV7-6 and TRBJ2-3, the complete variable domain reads GAGVSQSPRYKVTKRGQDVALRCDPISGHVSLYWYRQALGQGPEFLTYFNYEAQQDKSGLPNDRFSAERPEGSISTLTIQRTEQRDSAMYRCASSLEGLAGDTQYFGPGTRLTVL.

The chain employs TRBV6-5 and TRBJ2-7; D might be TRBD1 or TRBD2, each matching 5 bases. The CDR3 is 14 amino acids. V lost 0 bases to trimming and J lost 2 bases, with 8 bases between them. The V gene's germline CDR1 is MNHEY and CDR2 SVGAGI. CDR3 amino acids: CASSYSGPTYEQYF. The CDR3 region has the DNA TGTGCCAGCAGTTACTCGGGACCGACCTACGAGCAGTACTTC.

This sequence joins TRBV28 and TRBJ2-1, with D possibly TRBD2 on 5 matching bases. CDR1 and CDR2 from the germline V gene are MDHEN and SYDVKM. Deletions cut 5 bases from V and 8 bases from J, with 10 bases between. The CDR3 is 12 residues long. The CDR3 DNA is TGTGCCAGCAGTCAGCGGATAGATGAGCAGTTCTTC. Translation: CASSQRIDEQFF.

This chain uses TRBV11-2 with TRBJ2-7; TRBD1 agrees at 11 bases. Germline CDR1 SGHAT, CDR2 FQNNGV. The CDR3 spans 14 residues. The J segment lost 7 bases and the V segment lost 5 bases, leaving 7 bases of the junction unmatched. The CDR3, as DNA: TGTGCCAGCAGCGACCGGACAGGGGGCAGGGAGCAGTACTTC. Translation gives CASSDRTGGREQYF.

The chain combines TRBV6-5 with TRBJ1-2, with a possible D match to TRBD1 (5 bases). The CDR3 is 13 amino acids. Germline V gene data show CDR1 as MNHEY and CDR2 as SVGAGI. Trimming removed 6 bases from V and 3 bases from J, with 11 bases in between. CDR3 DNA sequence: TGTGCCAGCAGGTCTGACAGAGACTATGGCTACACCTTC. This sequence encodes CASRSDRDYGYTF.